This is a list of T cell receptor beta chains from one sample in a study of shared clonotypes between healthy human individuals. Assay: immunoSEQ multiplex PCR; the TCRdb copy retains only in-frame clones and omits some. This sample has 2 million to 3 million clones, with 80% to 95% found just once. The specimen was naive CD4+ T cells from PBMCs. The origin of the receptors is a man aged 18 to 30 in good health. Some clones in this sample may be carry-over from other donors' samples. Each CDR3 is given with its conserved first and last residue. Each record gives: V gene, D gene, J gene, clone size, CDR3 protein, CDR3 DNA. The D gene is left open where the match is weak. The size entry is marked missing in some rows and otherwise reads once, few, many or a size class.

>TRBV19|-|TRBJ1-1|-
CASSPRTGRAFF
TGTGCCAGTAGTCCGAGGACTGGGAGGGCTTTCTTT
>TRBV10-2|-|TRBJ1-1|-
CASNWVRETEAFF
TGCGCCAGCAACTGGGTCCGGGAGACTGAAGCTTTCTTT
>TRBV28|-|TRBJ1-1|-
CASSNLNTEAFF
TGTGCCAGCAGCAATCTAAACACTGAAGCTTTCTTT
>TRBV5-1|-|TRBJ1-1|-
CASSPQVTNEAFF
TGCGCCAGCAGCCCACAGGTAACTAATGAAGCTTTCTTT
>TRBV7-9|-|TRBJ1-1|-
CASSLVEGTEAFF
TGTGCCAGCAGCTTAGTCGAGGGAACTGAAGCTTTCTTT
>TRBV28|TRBD2|TRBJ2-1|-
CASSFSSGRWDNEQFF
TGTGCCAGCAGTTTCTCTAGCGGGAGGTGGGACAATGAGCAGTTCTTC
>TRBV5-1|-|TRBJ2-7|-
CASSTGFPYEQYF
TGCGCCAGCAGCACCGGGTTTCCCTACGAGCAGTACTTC
>TRBV15|-|TRBJ2-1|-
CATSRKGGNEQFF
TGTGCCACCAGCAGAAAGGGGGGTAATGAGCAGTTCTTC
>TRBV11-2|-|TRBJ2-3|-
CASSSDGETDTQYF
TGTGCCAGCAGCTCTGACGGGGAAACAGATACGCAGTATTTT
>TRBV7-9|-|TRBJ2-1|-
CASSLSRESSYNEQFF
TGTGCCAGCAGCTTATCCCGGGAAAGCTCCTACAATGAGCAGTTCTTC
>TRBV5-1|-|TRBJ2-1|-
CASSLGGGAYDEQFF
TGCGCCAGCAGCTTGGGCGGCGGGGCGTACGATGAGCAGTTCTTC
>TRBV4-2|TRBD2|TRBJ2-3|-
CASSQGSGRGTDTQYF
TGTGCCAGCAGCCAAGGTAGCGGGAGGGGGACAGATACGCAGTATTTT
>TRBV6-5|-|TRBJ1-5|-
CASSWVQGSQPQHF
TGTGCCAGCAGTTGGGTACAGGGCAGTCAGCCCCAGCATTTT
>TRBV7-7|-|TRBJ1-4|-
CASSAGTKDEKLFF
TGTGCCAGCAGCGCCGGGACAAAAGATGAAAAACTGTTTTTT
>TRBV6-5|TRBD1|TRBJ1-5|-
CASSYRGAGGQPQHF
TGTGCCAGCAGTTATAGAGGGGCAGGGGGTCAGCCCCAGCATTTT
>TRBV9|TRBD2|TRBJ2-3|-
CASSTGTSGTDTQYF
TGTGCCAGCAGCACCGGGACTAGCGGTACAGATACGCAGTATTTT
>TRBV18|TRBD1|TRBJ1-1|-
CASSPTGVGTEAFF
TGTGCCAGCTCCCCAACAGGGGTAGGCACTGAAGCTTTCTTT
>TRBV18|-|TRBJ2-7|-
CASSPPQGRTYEQYF
TGTGCCAGCTCACCCCCTCAGGGCAGAACCTACGAGCAGTACTTC
>TRBV6-5|-|TRBJ1-6|-
CASSYGELNSPLHF
TGTGCCAGCAGTTATGGGGAGCTTAATTCACCCCTCCACTTT
>TRBV27|-|TRBJ2-1|-
CASSLDRFYNEQFF
TGTGCCAGCAGTTTGGACAGATTCTACAATGAGCAGTTCTTC
>TRBV6-5|TRBD2|TRBJ2-5|once
CASSYTPSGYQETQYF
TGTGCCAGCAGTTACACCCCTAGCGGTTATCAAGAGACCCAGTACTTC
>TRBV29-1|-|TRBJ1-1|few
CSVVRKLNTEAFF
TGCAGCGTTGTAAGAAAGCTGAACACTGAAGCTTTCTTT
>TRBV9|TRBD2|TRBJ2-5|-
CASSVALAEETQYF
TGTGCCAGCAGCGTAGCACTAGCGGAAGAGACCCAGTACTTC
>TRBV2|-|TRBJ2-1|-
CASSEASGIEQFF
TGTGCCAGCAGTGAAGCATCAGGGATTGAGCAGTTCTTC
>TRBV30|TRBD2|TRBJ2-3|-
CAWRAGGADTQYF
TGTGCCTGGAGGGCGGGAGGAGCAGATACGCAGTATTTT
>TRBV18|TRBD1|TRBJ1-4|-
CASSFDGQGYGKLFF
TGTGCCAGCTCATTCGATGGACAGGGATATGGAAAACTGTTTTTT
>TRBV5-1|-|TRBJ2-3|-
CASHPNPTDTQYF
TGCGCCAGCCATCCAAACCCCACAGATACGCAGTATTTT
>TRBV7-2|TRBD2|TRBJ2-5|-
CASSLERAGGGETQYF
TGTGCCAGCAGCTTAGAGCGGGCGGGAGGCGGTGAGACCCAGTACTTC
>TRBV7-6|TRBD1|TRBJ1-2|-
CASTNRQGRGNYGYTF
TGTGCCAGCACCAATCGACAGGGCCGAGGGAACTATGGCTACACCTTC
>TRBV4-1|TRBD2|TRBJ2-5|-
CASSPWLAVTSQETQYF
TGCGCCAGCAGCCCCTGGCTAGCGGTAACGTCCCAAGAGACCCAGTACTTC
>TRBV5-1|TRBD1|TRBJ1-4|-
CASSLTDRGNEKLFF
TGCGCCAGCAGCCTAACCGACAGGGGAAATGAAAAACTGTTTTTT
>TRBV30|TRBD2|TRBJ2-7|-
CAWSPAGVSPEQYF
TGTGCCTGGAGTCCGGCGGGAGTCTCCCCCGAGCAGTACTTC
>TRBV9|TRBD2|TRBJ2-2|-
CASSVSVAGSITGELFF
TGTGCCAGCAGCGTTTCTGTAGCGGGGAGCATTACAGGGGAGCTGTTTTTT
>TRBV5-4|-|TRBJ2-7|-
CASSLPSHPYEQYF
TGTGCCAGCAGCTTACCATCCCACCCCTACGAGCAGTACTTC
>TRBV5-1|TRBD1|TRBJ1-1|few
CASSLDRGNTEAFF
TGCGCCAGCAGCTTAGACAGGGGGAACACTGAAGCTTTCTTT
>TRBV5-1|-|TRBJ1-1|once
CASSLGLPKNTEAFF
TGCGCCAGCAGCTTGGGGTTACCCAAAAACACTGAAGCTTTCTTT
>TRBV6-5|TRBD1|TRBJ2-7|-
CASSGTGGNYEQYF
TGTGCCAGCAGTGGGACAGGGGGGAACTACGAGCAGTACTTC
>TRBV18|-|TRBJ1-1|-
CASSPGGRGTEAFF
TGTGCCAGCTCACCTGGGGGTAGAGGGACTGAAGCTTTCTTT
>TRBV5-1|TRBD2|TRBJ2-2|-
CASSSGLAGGKTGELFF
TGCGCCAGCAGTTCGGGCTTAGCGGGAGGAAAAACCGGGGAGCTGTTTTTT
>TRBV19|-|TRBJ1-4|-
CASTELGERANEKLFF
TGTGCCAGTACCGAGTTGGGGGAGCGAGCTAATGAAAAACTGTTTTTT
>TRBV28|TRBD1|TRBJ2-7|once
CASRRQGSYEQYF
TGTGCCAGCCGGAGACAGGGTTCCTACGAGCAGTACTTC
>TRBV2|-|TRBJ2-5|-
CASGDPDLAETQYF
TGTGCCAGCGGGGACCCCGATCTTGCAGAGACCCAGTACTTC
>TRBV23-1|TRBD1|TRBJ1-4|-
CATKALGGHEKLFF
TGCGCCACCAAAGCATTAGGGGGCCATGAAAAACTGTTTTTT
>TRBV9|TRBD2|TRBJ2-7|-
CASSVVGTSAEQYF
TGTGCCAGCAGCGTAGTCGGGACTAGCGCGGAGCAGTACTTC